This TCR beta chain emerged from a study of blood T cell repertoires in COVID-19 (dated by TCRdb to the early 2020s). Regarding the complete study: Samples covering the acute and convalescent phases of COVID-19 were provided by collaborators in the United States, Italy and Spain. The material from the prospective study consisted of cDNA or gDNA derived from T cells, B-cell-depleted T cells, or PBMCs. Deeply sampled blood TCRbeta repertoires from subjects exposed to, actively infected with, or recovered from COVID-19 were included in the dataset. The repertoires were released in a freely available public database meant as a resource for research on the immune response to SARS-CoV-2. The samples were drawn from two sources: the first 160 participants of the ongoing ImmuneRACE study, and approximately 1,300 subjects contributed by 6 global collaborators. The sample metadata nearly always contained a de-identified subject ID, COVID-19 status, age in years and sex. HLA class I and class II types, where available, came from metadata supplied by the sample provider rather than from assay-based typing. What the work shows at the level of the full study, not this receptor alone: The quantity of clinical and demographic metadata differed by source and by participant and was supplied without curation.

Each collaborating institution followed its own protocols to collect whole blood in K2EDTA tubes. For TCRbeta analysis, collaborators shipped samples as frozen whole blood, isolated PBMCs, or DNA extracted from either of those sample types. TCRbeta CDR3 regions were amplified from genomic DNA by means of the immunoSEQ Assay, a bias-controlled multiplex PCR. Under the source paper's analysis protocol: The number of nucleated cells in each sample was estimated by amplification of reference gene primers within the assay. Sequence reads were collapsed and filtered to measure the absolute abundance of every unique TCRbeta CDR3 rearrangement. Productive Simpson clonality was computed per sample as the square root of Simpson's diversity index over productive rearrangements. The table was pulled from immuneACCESS by TCRdb, which kept in-frame rearrangements only. Such tables lose some clones; where checked, under half of the loss comes from unresolved V genes, and the rest has no known cause. That table supplies the V and J calls and clone size; D and trimming were determined from the DNA. The sample records around 120,000 clones, 80% of which are singletons. Jointly, the top ten make up less than 2% of the sample.

Of note for this clone: Its antigen is still unknown. Per-nucleotide qualities are absent, and no much larger clonotype sits a single base away.

Here V drops 0 bases and J drops 2 bases, and the junction holds 7 bases not matched to any gene. CDR1 and CDR2 are read off the germline V gene (reference sequence) as SGHNT and YYREEE. From cysteine to phenylalanine, the CDR3 is 16 amino acids long. Only the CDR3 DNA stays, 48 bases, in frame from base 1. The chain is made from TRBV5-4 and TRBJ2-7, with TRBD1 identical over 8 junction bases. This clonotype was sampled from a man between 65 and 79 years old with acute or convalescent COVID-19. Sequenced sample: peripheral blood. The CDR3 in this case is CASSLARQGMAYEQYF. The DNA sequence is given as TGTGCCAGCAGCTTGGCCCGACAGGGGATGGCCTACGAGCAGTACTTC.